This section outlines one T cell receptor (beta chain) sequence together with its context. The antigen is unknown. Repertoires were generated with immunoSEQ multiplex PCR, while TCRdb's copy carries only in-frame clones and drops some. The sample has around 120,000 clones; about 85% are singletons. These data come from a study of T cell responses to AZD1222 COVID-19 vaccine. The study, taken as a whole, reports: Targeting of unmutated variant regions was reportedly seen in nearly half of spike-specific TCRs. Baseline seropositivity characterized only a handful of AZD1222 recipients. Sampling captured repertoires only after the peak T cell response. Among the donors, most were white British and more were female, and clonal diversity was possibly underestimated.

The sequenced sample was peripheral blood, obtained on day 0 of AZD1222 vaccination. This TCR derives from an adult in good health.

The CDR3 bases are TGCGCCAGCAGCCTGACCCCGGGAGCCTACGAGCAGTACTTC. Translated: CASSLTPGAYEQYF. The chain combines TRBV4-1 with TRBJ2-7, with D maybe TRBD2 (6 bases). The CDR3 runs 14 residues. Germline CDR1 MGHRA, CDR2 YSYEKL. V lost 4 bases and J lost 2, with 12 bases in between.